The 28 T cell receptor beta chains reported below all come from one sample, sequenced in a study of blood T cell repertoires in COVID-19. Here immunoSEQ multiplex PCR was the method, and the copy in TCRdb shows in-frame clones only, minus some. The table has about 140,000 clones, approximately 85% seen once. Sequencing used peripheral blood. The receptors come from a man aged 45-65 years with acute or convalescent COVID-19.

The chain couples TRBV9 to TRBJ1-3; D is possibly TRBD1 (5 bases). This CDR3 region has 14 residues. Deletions cut 4 bases from V and 4 bases from J, with 12 bases between. Germline V gene sequence: CDR1 SGDLS, CDR2 YYNGEE. This CDR3 reads CASSLVGGGNTIYF. The CDR3 DNA sequence: TGTGCCAGCAGCCTCGTGGGGGGAGGAAACACCATATATTTT.

The gene calls are TRBV10-3 and TRBJ1-1; 8 bases are shared with TRBD1. The V and J ends lost 6 bases and 3 bases, in that order; junction bases with no gene match: 0. The CDR3 length is 12 residues. Germline values: CDR1 ENHRY, CDR2 SYGVKD. The CDR3 coding sequence is TGTGCCATCAGGGACAGGGACACTGAAGCTTTCTTT. Amino acid sequence: CAIRDRDTEAFF.

This clone appeared a few times. The chain is built from TRBV9 and TRBJ1-3; possibly TRBD1 for D (5 bases). The length of the CDR3 is 14 residues. The germline gives CDR1 SGDLS, CDR2 YYNGEE. V lost 3 bases and J lost 4, with 11 bases in between. The CDR3 DNA reads TGTGCCAGCAGCGCGGGGGGAAGGGGAAACACCATATATTTT. The encoded protein is CASSAGGRGNTIYF.

This clone was seen once. This chain uses TRBV6-5 with TRBJ2-3; 7 nucleotides line up with TRBD1. CDR3 size: 13 residues. The germline CDR1 and CDR2 sequences are MNHEY and SVGAGI. The J segment lost 5 bases and the V segment lost 5 bases, leaving 4 bases of the junction unmatched. The CDR3 coding sequence is TGTGCCAGCAGTAAGACAGGGATAGATACGCAGTATTTT. Translation gives CASSKTGIDTQYF.

V usage is TRBV19 and J usage is TRBJ1-1; 11 bases match TRBD1. The J segment lost 5 bases and the V segment lost 5 bases, leaving 7 bases of the junction unmatched. Germline lookup yields CDR1 LNHDA and CDR2 SQIVND (reference sequence). This CDR3 has 15 amino acids. The CDR3, as DNA: TGTGCCAGTAGTCCTATCGGACAGGGGGCAACTGAAGCTTTCTTT. Its translation: CASSPIGQGATEAFF.

The chain joins TRBV24-1 to TRBJ1-4, with D possibly being TRBD1 (5 bases). Trimming pared 4 bases from V and 0 bases from J, leaving 11 bases between. In germline, CDR1 is KGHDR, CDR2 SFDVKD. The CDR3 runs to 16 residues. CDR3 coding DNA: TGTGCCACCAGTGAGGGGGGATATGCAACTAATGAAAAACTGTTTTTT. As protein: CATSEGGYATNEKLFF.

The V call is TRBV18, the J call TRBJ2-1, with 12 bases matching TRBD2. CDR1 is KGHSH and CDR2 is LQKENI in the germline V gene. The junction had 4 bases not matched to a gene; V was cut back by 3 bases and J by 4 bases. The CDR3 extends over 16 amino acids. The CDR3 region is CASSPGLAGLYNEQFF. The CDR3 bases are TGTGCCAGCTCACCCGGACTAGCGGGACTATACAATGAGCAGTTCTTC.

This sequence joins TRBV28 and TRBJ2-7; 11 bases are a match to TRBD2. The germline gives CDR1 MDHEN, CDR2 SYDVKM. J lost 9 bases, V lost 6 bases, and 4 bases had no gene match. This CDR3 spans 12 amino acids. DNA of the CDR3: TGTGCCAGCAGCTACGGACTAGCGGGGCAGTACTTC. This codes for CASSYGLAGQYF.

This chain connects TRBV11-2 to TRBJ2-7; possible D gene TRBD1, 5 bases. The CDR3 sequence is 12 residues long. Germline values: CDR1 SGHAT, CDR2 FQNNGV. Trimming removed 2 bases at V and 9 bases at J, with 11 bases between. Written as DNA, the CDR3 is TGTGCCAGCAGCTTACAGGGATTCATGCAGTACTTC. Amino acid sequence: CASSLQGFMQYF.

The chain uses TRBV18 and TRBJ2-5; D is perhaps TRBD2 (5 bases). There are 13 residues in the CDR3. V gave up 7 bases and J gave up 1 base, with 10 bases separating them. CDR1 KGHSH and CDR2 LQKENI come from the germline V gene. CDR3 sequence (DNA): TGTGCCAGCTACCATAGCGCCCAAGAGACCCAGTACTTC. Protein: CASYHSAQETQYF.

The chain links TRBV6-5 to TRBJ2-7; 9 nucleotides align to TRBD1. V shed 5 bases, J shed 4 bases, and the junction held 9 bases outside the gene matches. From germline, CDR1 is MNHEY and CDR2 SVGAGI. This CDR3 is 15 amino acids long. The DNA for the CDR3 is TGTGCCAGCAGTAAGCCGGGACAGGGCCATTACGAGCAGTACTTC. It translates to CASSKPGQGHYEQYF.

The sample holds one count of this clone. V and J are TRBV9 and TRBJ1-2; maybe TRBD1 (6 bases). Germline V lookup: CDR1 SGDLS, CDR2 YYNGEE. Deletions cut 0 bases from V and 2 bases from J, with 11 bases between. This CDR3 has 15 residues. The CDR3 DNA sequence: TGTGCCAGCAGCGTAGATGAGGGGGGGAACTATGGCTACACCTTC. Translation: CASSVDEGGNYGYTF.

The chain employs TRBV11-2 and TRBJ1-2, with 7 bases lining up with TRBD1. This CDR3 region has 14 residues. CDR1 and CDR2 from the germline V gene are SGHAT and FQNNGV. With V trimmed by 5 bases and J by 3 bases, 6 bases remained unmatched. CDR3 coding DNA: TGTGCCAGCAGCCAAGGGACAGCCTACTATGGCTACACCTTC. Translated: CASSQGTAYYGYTF.

V and J are TRBV5-1 and TRBJ2-4; 12 nucleotides line up with TRBD2. V shed 0 bases and J 7 bases; nucleotides not matched to a gene: 8. From germline, CDR1 is SGHRS and CDR2 YFSETQ. CDR3 size: 17 residues. The CDR3 DNA sequence: TGCGCCAGCAGCTTGGTCCCTAGCGGGGGGGCCGGGAACATTCAGTACTTC. The encoded protein is CASSLVPSGGAGNIQYF. The variable domain in full, completed from reference TRBV5-1 and TRBJ2-4, reads KAGVTQTPRYLIKTRGQQVTLSCSPISGHRSVSWYQQTPGQGLQFLFEYFSETQRNKGNFPGRFSGRQFSNSRSEMNVSTLELGDSALYLCASSLVPSGGAGNIQYFGAGTRLSVL.

V usage is TRBV27 and J usage is TRBJ2-3; D ambiguous. Trimming removed 6 bases from V and 0 bases from J, with 13 bases in between. Germline CDR1 is MNHEY and CDR2 is SMNVEV (reference sequence). This CDR3 spans 15 amino acids. CDR3 region: CASSLLEASTDTQYF. CDR3 DNA: TGTGCCAGCAGCCTTTTAGAGGCTAGCACAGATACGCAGTATTTT.

V gene TRBV6-5 combines with J gene TRBJ1-2, with a tentative D call TRBD1 (6 bases). Germline V gene data show CDR1 as MNHEY and CDR2 as SVGAGI. This CDR3 is built from 13 residues. V was clipped by 6 bases and J by 7 bases, with 15 bases between them. CDR3 DNA sequence: TGTGCCAGCAGGGAGACAGGCCCTCTTGGCTACACCTTC. It codes for CASRETGPLGYTF.

This clone was counted a few times. The chain uses TRBV2 and TRBJ1-5, with D perhaps TRBD1 (6 bases). From germline, CDR1 is SNHLY and CDR2 FYNNEI. Trimming shortened V by 8 bases and J by 0 bases, and 14 bases separated the two germline ends. This CDR3 is built from 15 residues. The chain's CDR3 is CASRPGHLSNQPQHF. CDR3 nucleotides: TGTGCCAGCCGACCGGGACATCTTAGCAATCAGCCCCAGCATTTT.

This clone has more than one count but fewer than ten. The chain employs TRBV5-1 and TRBJ1-6; 9 bases line up with TRBD1. Trimming removed 3 bases from V and 9 bases from J; junction bases left unmatched: 7. The CDR3 extends over 15 amino acids. The V gene's germline CDR1 is SGHRS and CDR2 YFSETQ. CDR3 in DNA: TGCGCCAGCAGCTCAACCGGGACAGGGACTTCACCCCTCCACTTT. As protein: CASSSTGTGTSPLHF.

This clone was seen only once. V usage is TRBV15 and J usage is TRBJ2-1; 7 bases are a match to TRBD1. V lost 9 bases and J lost 8; bases outside the gene matches: 10. The CDR3 extends over 13 amino acids. Germline loops: CDR1 LNHNV, CDR2 YYDKDF (reference sequence). CDR3 nucleotides: TGTGCCACACGGGACAGCGGCGGCCATGAGCAGTTCTTC. It encodes CATRDSGGHEQFF.

The rearrangement joins TRBV7-8 to TRBJ1-6, with 7 bases fitting TRBD1. Germline assignment: CDR1 SGHVS and CDR2 FQNEAQ. J gave up 9 bases and V 5 bases, and 7 bases lay outside the gene matches. CDR3 length equals 14 residues. The CDR3 is CASSPGGSVSPLHF. CDR3 bases: TGTGCCAGCAGCCCAGGGGGGTCCGTTTCACCCCTCCACTTT.

The chain employs TRBV5-6 and TRBJ2-1; maybe TRBD1 (6 bases). The CDR3 loop spans 15 amino acids. The ends were cut back, 0 bases at V and 13 bases at J, with 20 bases in the middle. From germline, CDR1 is SGHDT and CDR2 YYEEEE. The CDR3 is CASSLAGAPRGNQFF. CDR3 bases: TGTGCCAGCAGCTTGGCAGGGGCCCCCCGAGGGAACCAGTTCTTC.

The chain has TRBV9 and TRBJ2-3, with no clear D. CDR3 length: 15 amino acids. V lost 4 bases, J lost 0 bases, and 12 bases lay in between. Germline CDR1 and CDR2: SGDLS and YYNGEE. The CDR3, as DNA: TGTGCCAGCAGCCCTCTGGGCGAAAGCACAGATACGCAGTATTTT. Its translation: CASSPLGESTDTQYF.

The V gene is TRBV12-3 or TRBV12-4, the J gene TRBJ2-7; 8 bases agree with TRBD2. The CDR3 runs 13 residues. V was clipped by 3 bases and J by 3 bases; unmatched bases: 1. CDR3 sequence (DNA): TGTGCCAGCAGTTTGGGACTAGGCTACGAGCAGTACTTC. Protein sequence: CASSLGLGYEQYF.

The V call is TRBV3-1 (or the pseudogene TRBV3-2), the J call TRBJ1-2; D gene unclear. V was clipped by 1 base and J by 2 bases, with 8 bases between them. The CDR3 length is 14 residues. Germline CDR1 is LGHDT and CDR2 is YNNKEL (reference sequence). CDR3 DNA: TGTGCCAGCAGCCAAGCTACAGACAACTATGGCTACACCTTC. Translation gives CASSQATDNYGYTF.

The chain joins TRBV24-1 to TRBJ1-5, with a weak D call TRBD1 (6 bases). CDR3 size: 14 residues. V dropped 5 bases and J dropped 6 bases, with 13 bases sitting between them. Germline CDR1 is KGHDR and CDR2 is SFDVKD. The CDR3 nucleotides read TGTGCCACCAGTGGCAGAACAGGGACTCAGCCCCAGCATTTT. Amino acid sequence: CATSGRTGTQPQHF.

The gene calls are TRBV3-1 (or the pseudogene TRBV3-2) and TRBJ2-3; TRBD2 agrees at 10 bases. CDR1 is LGHDT, CDR2 YNNKEL, per germline (reference sequence). CDR3 length: 18 residues. V was clipped by 4 bases and J by 4 bases; unmatched bases: 14. The CDR3 reads CASSPLLEREGRPDTQYF. The DNA for the CDR3 is TGTGCCAGCAGCCCGCTCCTAGAGCGGGAGGGCCGCCCAGATACGCAGTATTTT.

This clone showed up just once. CDR3: CASSFALSSGRVPYEQYF. CDR3 nucleotide sequence: TGTGCCAGCAGTTTCGCGCTATCTAGCGGGAGGGTACCCTACGAGCAGTACTTC. The V gene is TRBV28, the J gene TRBJ2-7; 12 bases match TRBD2. CDR3 length equals 18 residues. After removal of 3 bases from V and 2 bases from J, the junction contained 11 bases not matched to a gene. Germline CDR1 reads MDHEN; CDR2 reads SYDVKM.

The CDR3 loop reads CASSPWGSQPQHF. For the CDR3, the DNA is TGTGCCAGCTCACCATGGGGCTCCCAGCCCCAGCATTTT. The genes are TRBV18 and TRBJ1-5, with D possibly being TRBD1 (5 bases). Per the germline V gene, CDR1 is KGHSH and CDR2 is LQKENI. V lost 2 bases and J 7 bases, leaving 9 bases between the germline ends. The CDR3 contains 13 residues.